The clone carrying this TCR beta chain occurred once. Random hexamers primed reverse transcription of about 0.45 to 1 ug RNA. The amplification used immunoSEQ multiplex PCR on TCR beta CDR3; it spanned 54 Vbeta and 13 Jbeta. TCRdb processed the immunoSEQ multiplex PCR reads anew with MiXCR; each CDR3 protein has one entry. The sample shows about 170,000 distinct CDR3 sequences, approximately 94% of them seen only once. V shed 5 bases and J 2 bases; nucleotides not matched to a gene: 4. The CDR3 is made up of 15 amino acids. Germline assignment: CDR1 PRHDT and CDR2 FYEKMQ (reference sequence). The sample originates from a study of CD8 T cells in Susac syndrome.

The V call is TRBV13, the J call TRBJ2-1, with 9 bases fitting TRBD2. The receptor's source is a human donor with multiple sclerosis. The sample consisted of CD4+ T cells from PBMCs. The CDR3 here is CASSRGGAAYNEQFF. CDR3 nucleotide sequence: TGTGCCAGCAGCCGCGGGGGGGCCGCCTACAATGAGCAGTTCTTC.